A single sample is the source of the 22 T cell receptor beta chains below, sequenced in a study of blood T cell repertoires in COVID-19. Sequencing used immunoSEQ multiplex PCR; TCRdb keeps in-frame clones, though not all of them. The repertoire holds about 200,000 clones, with 75% to 85% as singletons. Sequencing was done on a sample of peripheral blood. Source of these receptors: a man in his fifties or sixties with active or convalescent COVID-19.

The rearrangement joins TRBV7-2 to TRBJ2-3; 9 bases agree with TRBD2. Losses at the gene ends were 6 bases for V and 0 bases for J; bases not matched to a gene: 7. The CDR3 is made up of 16 amino acids. Germline lookup yields CDR1 SGHTA and CDR2 FQGNSA. The CDR3 loop reads CASRQRGGVSTDTQYF. CDR3 nucleotide sequence: TGTGCCAGCAGACAGCGCGGGGGGGTAAGCACAGATACGCAGTATTTT.

The rearrangement uses TRBV5-1 and TRBJ2-7, with a tentative D call TRBD1 (6 bases). The ends were cut back, 4 bases at V and 6 bases at J, with 14 bases in the middle. The CDR3 totals 13 residues. Germline V gives CDR1 SGHRS, CDR2 YFSETQ. CDR3 nucleotides: TGCGCCAGCAGCCTAGGGGGATCCAGCGAGCAGTACTTC. Protein sequence: CASSLGGSSEQYF. The complete variable domain, with remaining parts taken from reference TRBV5-1 and TRBJ2-7, reads KAGVTQTPRYLIKTRGQQVTLSCSPISGHRSVSWYQQTPGQGLQFLFEYFSETQRNKGNFPGRFSGRQFSNSRSEMNVSTLELGDSALYLCASSLGGSSEQYFGPGTRLTVT.

This chain links TRBV3-1 (or the pseudogene TRBV3-2) with TRBJ2-7, with TRBD1 matching over 8 bases. Germline V gene data show CDR1 as LGHDT and CDR2 as YNNKEL (reference sequence). The CDR3 runs to 14 residues. Trimming cost V 5 bases and J 2 bases; bases outside gene matches: 5. CDR3 DNA: TGTGCCAGCAGCTATGGGACAGGAACCTACGAGCAGTACTTC. It encodes CASSYGTGTYEQYF.

Of note for this clone: This sample includes further DNA sequences coding for the same CDR3. The chain links TRBV5-1 to TRBJ1-3, with unresolved D. V was shortened by 0 bases and J by 0 bases, with 7 bases between the two germline ends. The germline CDR1 and CDR2 sequences are SGHRS and YFSETQ. This CDR3 region has 15 residues. CDR3 loop: CASSLGASSGNTIYF. The CDR3 DNA sequence: TGCGCCAGCAGCTTGGGGGCGAGCTCTGGAAACACCATATATTTT.

This chain's CDR3 is CASSLILGASVNQPQHF. CDR3 nucleotide sequence: TGTGCCAGCAGCTTAATTCTGGGGGCGTCGGTCAATCAGCCCCAGCATTTT. V is TRBV7-2 and J is TRBJ1-5; possibly TRBD1 for D (6 bases). Germline V gene data show CDR1 as SGHTA and CDR2 as FQGNSA. Trimming took 2 bases from V and 3 from J, leaving 17 bases between them. The CDR3 is 17 amino acids. Together with reference TRBV7-2 and TRBJ1-5, the CDR3 gives the full variable domain: GAGVSQSPSNKVTEKGKDVELRCDPISGHTALYWYRQSLGQGLEFLIYFQGNSAPDKSGLPSDRFSAERTGGSVSTLTIQRTQQEDSAVYLCASSLILGASVNQPQHFGDGTRLSIL.

This clone was detected once. The chain has TRBV27 and TRBJ1-4; maybe TRBD1 (6 bases). V lost 5 bases and J lost 11, with 15 bases in between. CDR3 size: 13 residues. The germline gives CDR1 MNHEY, CDR2 SMNVEV (reference sequence). The chain's CDR3 is CASSAHTGPKLFF. The DNA of the CDR3 is TGTGCCAGCAGTGCCCATACAGGGCCTAAACTGTTTTTT. The full variable domain, its missing parts supplied by reference TRBV27 and TRBJ1-4, is EAQVTQNPRYLITVTGKKLTVTCSQNMNHEYMSWYRQDPGLGLRQIYYSMNVEVTDKGDVPEGYKVSRKEKRNFPLILESPSPNQTSLYFCASSAHTGPKLFFGSGTQLSVL.

This clone was counted a single time. J is TRBJ1-3 and V is TRBV19, with 8 bases matching TRBD1. Germline V gene data show CDR1 as LNHDA and CDR2 as SQIVND (reference sequence). The CDR3 totals 13 residues. Trimming removed 11 bases from V and 2 bases from J; junction bases left unmatched: 5. CDR3 region: CASGTGPGNTIYF. In DNA, the CDR3 is TGTGCCTCAGGGACAGGCCCTGGAAACACCATATATTTT.

This clone was recorded only once. V and J are TRBV2 and TRBJ2-5, with 7 bases that match TRBD1. The CDR3 is 14 amino acids. Trimming at V came to 11 bases and at J to 1 base, leaving 10 bases not matched to a gene. Germline-derived CDR1 and CDR2 are SNHLY and FYNNEI. The CDR3 sequence is CAVTGVGSQETQYF. The CDR3 DNA is TGTGCCGTTACAGGGGTCGGAAGCCAAGAGACCCAGTACTTC.

Only a few counts were recorded for this clone. The chain uses TRBV7-2 and TRBJ1-6; TRBD1 matches at 9 bases. Germline V CDR1 and CDR2: SGHTA, FQGNSA. J was trimmed by 7 bases and V by 6 bases; bases with no gene match: 7. The length of the CDR3 is 15 residues. CDR3 nucleotide sequence: TGTGCCAGCAGGGTAACAGGGGGCGCGAATTCACCCCTCCACTTT. This translates into CASRVTGGANSPLHF.

CDR3 DNA sequence: TGTGCCAGCAGTGAAAAGACAGGGGGCTATCAGCCCCAGCATTTT. The encoded protein is CASSEKTGGYQPQHF. V gene TRBV25-1 combines with J gene TRBJ1-5; 10 bases align to TRBD1. After removal of 2 bases from V and 5 bases from J, the junction contained 3 bases not matched to a gene. The CDR3 length is 15 residues. Germline CDR1 reads MGHDK; CDR2 reads SYGVNS.

This rearrangement joins TRBV28 to TRBJ1-2, with 7 bases lining up with TRBD1. CDR1 and CDR2 (germline): MDHEN, SYDVKM. Unmatched junction bases numbered 7, after V lost 6 bases and J lost 0 bases. The CDR3 runs to 15 residues. CDR3 DNA sequence: TGTGCCAGCAGCCGACAGGGCGGAACTAACTATGGCTACACCTTC. Amino acid sequence: CASSRQGGTNYGYTF.

The V gene is TRBV19, the J gene TRBJ1-5; no definite D call. Deletions cut 6 bases from V and 1 base from J, with 10 bases between. Germline V CDR1 and CDR2: LNHDA, SQIVND (reference sequence). This CDR3 has 14 amino acids. CDR3 nucleotide sequence: TGTGCCAGTAGGTCGGGATGGAGCAATCAGCCCCAGCATTTT. This gives the protein CASRSGWSNQPQHF. The whole variable domain, filled in from reference TRBV19 and TRBJ1-5, reads DGGITQSPKYLFRKEGQNVTLSCEQNLNHDAMYWYRQDPGQGLRLIYYSQIVNDFQKGDIAEGYSVSREKKESFPLTVTSAQKNPTAFYLCASRSGWSNQPQHFGDGTRLSIL.

This clone came up once. The chain joins TRBV5-4 to TRBJ2-1, with D perhaps matching TRBD2 (7 bases). The CDR3 is 13 amino acids. Trimming left V 4 bases short and J 8 bases short, with 13 bases between. The germline gives CDR1 SGHNT, CDR2 YYREEE (reference sequence). The CDR3 bases are TGTGCCAGCAGCCCCGGGGGGCCGGATGAGCAGTTCTTC. This translates into CASSPGGPDEQFF.

This chain joins TRBV6-6 and TRBJ2-7; 10 bases are shared with TRBD2. J lost 3 bases, V lost 5 bases, and 13 bases had no gene match. This CDR3 has 17 residues. The germline V gene has CDR1 MNHNY and CDR2 SVGAGI (reference sequence). The CDR3 here is CASSRGASGSEDYEQYF. The CDR3 coding sequence is TGTGCCAGCAGTCGGGGGGCTAGCGGGAGCGAGGACTACGAGCAGTACTTC.

This clone was observed a handful of times. The chain uses TRBV6-2 or TRBV6-3 and TRBJ2-7, with 9 bases that match TRBD2. Per germline, CDR1 MNHEY and CDR2 SVGEGT. The CDR3 contains 16 residues. J gave up 2 bases and V 5 bases, and 10 bases lay outside the gene matches. CDR3 loop: CASSPYSGGPTYEQYV. CDR3 in DNA: TGTGCCAGCAGTCCGTATAGCGGGGGCCCTACCTACGAGCAGTACGTC.

The chain joins TRBV28 to TRBJ2-7, with D possibly matching TRBD2 (7 bases). Trimming took off 6 bases at V and 4 bases at J, with 19 bases between the two ends. CDR3 size: 15 residues. Germline V gives CDR1 MDHEN, CDR2 SYDVKM. CDR3 protein: CASSPVGGGNYEQYV. The CDR3, as DNA: TGTGCCAGCAGCCCGGTTGGGGGGGGCAATTACGAGCAGTACGTC.

The chain is built from TRBV19 and TRBJ1-6; D call uncertain. V was cut by 4 bases and J by 7 bases, with 11 bases left in between. From germline, CDR1 is LNHDA and CDR2 SQIVND (reference sequence). The CDR3 has 14 amino acids. CDR3 amino acids: CASSTVLTNSPLHF. As DNA, the CDR3 is TGTGCCAGTAGTACAGTCTTAACCAATTCACCCCTCCACTTT.

This rearrangement joins TRBV7-2 to TRBJ1-2; unclear D gene. Germline V gene sequence: CDR1 SGHTA, CDR2 FQGNSA. The ends were cut back, 1 base at V and 5 bases at J, with 5 bases in the middle. The CDR3 sequence is 12 residues long. In nucleotides, the CDR3 is TGTGCCAGCAGCTTAGGAGGGTATGGCTACACCTTC. This sequence encodes CASSLGGYGYTF.

The rearrangement uses TRBV27 and TRBJ2-1; possible D gene TRBD2, 6 bases. The V gene lost 5 bases and the J gene lost 10 bases, with 15 bases spanning the gap. The CDR3 is 13 amino acids. Germline lookup yields CDR1 MNHEY and CDR2 SMNVEV (reference sequence). The CDR3 bases are TGTGCCAGCAGTCATCCGGGACTCCGGGAGCAGTTCTTC. Translation: CASSHPGLREQFF.

V gene TRBV9 combines with J gene TRBJ1-1, with D unclear. V dropped 3 bases and J dropped 1 base, with 7 bases sitting between them. Germline-derived CDR1 and CDR2 are SGDLS and YYNGEE. This CDR3 comprises 13 residues. Written as DNA, the CDR3 is TGTGCCAGCAGCGCCTACAGGAACACTGAAGCTTTCTTT. Its protein is CASSAYRNTEAFF. The full variable domain, its missing parts supplied by reference TRBV9 and TRBJ1-1, is DSGVTQTPKHLITATGQRVTLRCSPRSGDLSVYWYQQSLDQGLQFLIQYYNGEERAKGNILERFSAQQFPDLHSELNLSSLELGDSALYFCASSAYRNTEAFFGQGTRLTVV.

The V and J genes are TRBV18 and TRBJ1-4; 12 bases are a match to TRBD1. Germline assignment: CDR1 KGHSH and CDR2 LQKENI. The V gene end was trimmed by 2 bases and the J gene end by 8 bases; junction bases not matched to a gene: 6. This CDR3 spans 16 amino acids. This CDR3 is CASSPGTGGAGEKLFF. CDR3 bases: TGTGCCAGCTCACCAGGGACAGGGGGCGCAGGCGAAAAACTGTTTTTT.

This clone appeared a single time. The chain is built from TRBV5-5 and TRBJ1-1, with 9 positions matching TRBD1. The germline gives CDR1 SGHKS, CDR2 YYEKEE (reference sequence). CDR3 length equals 16 residues. With V trimmed by 0 bases and J by 5 bases, 8 bases remained unmatched. In nucleotides, the CDR3 is TGTGCCAGCAGCTTGGGTGCCGGGACAGGGAGGACTGAAGCTTTCTTT. Amino acids: CASSLGAGTGRTEAFF. Looking up the rest from reference TRBV5-5 and TRBJ1-1 gives the full variable domain: DAGVTQSPTHLIKTRGQQVTLRCSPISGHKSVSWYQQVLGQGPQFIFQYYEKEERGRGNFPDRFSARQFPNYSSELNVNALLLGDSALYLCASSLGAGTGRTEAFFGQGTRLTVV.